This T cell receptor (beta chain) stems from a study of T cell repertoires in cytomegalovirus infection. Study in general: Public TCR beta signatures marked donors with CMV infection and the matching HLA. General study findings and limits: People with CMV and the relevant HLA were identified by cumulative public TCR beta family frequency. The ex vivo response showed dominance by HLA-C-restricted CMV-specific TCR beta clonotypes.

In TCRdb, the reads were re-called with MiXCR into one record per CDR3 protein. The sample holds approximately 750,000 distinct CDR3 sequences, less than 40% seen once. For this clonotype: Its antigen remains unidentified.

The sequenced sample consisted of PBMCs. This TCR was sampled from a human donor in good health (CMV status not recorded). Some clones in this sample may be carry-over from other donors' samples.

The CDR3 DNA is TGTGCTAGTGGTTTGATCAGGGAGGTAGGGTCCACTGAAGCTTTCTTT. Protein: CASGLIREVGSTEAFF. This rearrangement joins TRBV12-5 to TRBJ1-1; TRBD1 might be the D (5 bases). CDR1 and CDR2 from the germline V gene are LGHNT and FRNRAP. Trimming shortened V by 2 bases and J by 4 bases, and 17 bases separated the two germline ends. The CDR3 loop spans 16 amino acids.